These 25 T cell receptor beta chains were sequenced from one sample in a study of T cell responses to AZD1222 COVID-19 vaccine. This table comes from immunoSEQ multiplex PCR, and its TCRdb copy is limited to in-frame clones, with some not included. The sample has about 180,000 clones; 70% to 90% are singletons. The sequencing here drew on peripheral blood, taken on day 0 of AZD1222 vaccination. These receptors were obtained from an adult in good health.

The CDR3 DNA follows: TGTGCCACCAAGCCCGGCTACACCTTC. Translation: CATKPGYTF. This chain uses TRBV28 with TRBJ1-2, with D unresolved. The germline V gene has CDR1 MDHEN and CDR2 SYDVKM. Trimming removed 10 bases from V and 8 bases from J, with 8 bases in between. The CDR3 has 9 amino acids.

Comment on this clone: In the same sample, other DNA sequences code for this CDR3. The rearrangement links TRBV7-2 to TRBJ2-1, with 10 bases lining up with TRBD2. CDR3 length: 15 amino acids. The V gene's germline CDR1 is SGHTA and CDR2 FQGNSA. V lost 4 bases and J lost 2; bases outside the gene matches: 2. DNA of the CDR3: TGTGCCAGCAGCTCGACTAGCGGGCCCTACAATGAGCAGTTCTTC. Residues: CASSSTSGPYNEQFF.

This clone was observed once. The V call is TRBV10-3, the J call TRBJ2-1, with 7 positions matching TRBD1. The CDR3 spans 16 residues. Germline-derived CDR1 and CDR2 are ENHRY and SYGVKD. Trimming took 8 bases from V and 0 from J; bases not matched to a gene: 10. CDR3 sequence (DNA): TGTGCCATCGGGGGCCTTCGGGACAGCTCCTACAATGAGCAGTTCTTC. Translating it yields CAIGGLRDSSYNEQFF.

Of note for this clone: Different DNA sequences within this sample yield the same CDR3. The CDR3 region is CASSLLGADTQYF. The DNA of the CDR3 is TGTGCCAGCAGTTTATTGGGGGCGGATACGCAGTATTTT. The chain combines TRBV27 with TRBJ2-3, with D possibly TRBD1 on 6 matching bases. Deletions cut 1 base from V and 6 bases from J, with 8 bases between. Germline V gives CDR1 MNHEY, CDR2 SMNVEV (reference sequence). This CDR3 has 13 amino acids.

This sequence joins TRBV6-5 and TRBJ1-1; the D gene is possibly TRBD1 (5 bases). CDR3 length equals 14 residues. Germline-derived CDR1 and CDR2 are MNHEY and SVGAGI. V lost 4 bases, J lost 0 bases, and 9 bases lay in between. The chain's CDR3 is CASSWQGLNTEAFF. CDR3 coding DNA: TGTGCCAGCAGTTGGCAGGGACTGAACACTGAAGCTTTCTTT.

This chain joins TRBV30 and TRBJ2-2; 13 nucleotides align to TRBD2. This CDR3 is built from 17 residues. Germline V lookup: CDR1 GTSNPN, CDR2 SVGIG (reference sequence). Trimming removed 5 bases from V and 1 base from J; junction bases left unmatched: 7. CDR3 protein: CAWAGLAGALNTGELFF. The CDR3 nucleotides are TGTGCCTGGGCAGGACTAGCGGGGGCCTTGAACACCGGGGAGCTGTTTTTT.

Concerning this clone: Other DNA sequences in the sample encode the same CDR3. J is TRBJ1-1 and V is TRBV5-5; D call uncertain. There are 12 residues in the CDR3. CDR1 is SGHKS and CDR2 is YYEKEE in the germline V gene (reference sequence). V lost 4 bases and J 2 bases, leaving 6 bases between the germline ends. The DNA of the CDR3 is TGTGCCAGCAGCCTCCTAAACACTGAAGCTTTCTTT. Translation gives CASSLLNTEAFF.

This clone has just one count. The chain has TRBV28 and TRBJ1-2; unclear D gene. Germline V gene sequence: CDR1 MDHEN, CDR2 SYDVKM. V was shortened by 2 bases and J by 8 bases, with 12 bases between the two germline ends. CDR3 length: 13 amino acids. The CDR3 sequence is CASSLGLPGGYTF. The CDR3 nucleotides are TGTGCCAGCAGTTTAGGCCTGCCGGGGGGCTACACCTTC.

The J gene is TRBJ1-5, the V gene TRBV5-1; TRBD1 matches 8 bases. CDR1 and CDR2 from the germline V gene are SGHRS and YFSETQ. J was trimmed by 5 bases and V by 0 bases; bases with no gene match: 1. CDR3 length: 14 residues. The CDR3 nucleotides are TGCGCCAGCAGCTTGGGGACAGGGTATCAGCCCCAGCATTTT. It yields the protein CASSLGTGYQPQHF.

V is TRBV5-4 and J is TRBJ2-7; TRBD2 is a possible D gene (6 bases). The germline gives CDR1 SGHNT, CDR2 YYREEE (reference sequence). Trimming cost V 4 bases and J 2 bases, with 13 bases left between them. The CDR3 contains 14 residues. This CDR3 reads CASSGGLLTYEQYF. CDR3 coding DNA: TGTGCCAGCAGCGGGGGACTCCTCACCTACGAGCAGTACTTC.

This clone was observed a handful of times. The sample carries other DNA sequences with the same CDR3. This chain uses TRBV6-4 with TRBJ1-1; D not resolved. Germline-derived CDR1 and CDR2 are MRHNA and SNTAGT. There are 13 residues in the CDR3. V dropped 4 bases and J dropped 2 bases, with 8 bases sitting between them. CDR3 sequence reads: CASSGGFNTEAFF. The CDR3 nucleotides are TGTGCCAGCAGTGGAGGGTTCAACACTGAAGCTTTCTTT.

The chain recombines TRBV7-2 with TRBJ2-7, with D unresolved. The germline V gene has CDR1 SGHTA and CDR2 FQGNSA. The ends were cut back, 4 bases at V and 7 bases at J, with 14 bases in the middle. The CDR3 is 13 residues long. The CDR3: CASSSAPAGEQYF. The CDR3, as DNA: TGTGCCAGCAGCTCGGCGCCCGCCGGGGAGCAGTACTTC.

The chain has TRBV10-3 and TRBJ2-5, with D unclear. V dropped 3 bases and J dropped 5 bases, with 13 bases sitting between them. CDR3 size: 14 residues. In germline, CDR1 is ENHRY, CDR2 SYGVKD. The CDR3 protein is CAISESTPWETQYF. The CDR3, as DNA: TGTGCCATCAGTGAATCGACTCCCTGGGAGACCCAGTACTTC.

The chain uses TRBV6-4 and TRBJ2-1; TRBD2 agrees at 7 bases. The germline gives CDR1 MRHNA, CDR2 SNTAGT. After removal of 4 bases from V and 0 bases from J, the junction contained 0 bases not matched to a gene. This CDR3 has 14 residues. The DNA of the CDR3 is TGTGCCAGCAGTGCGGGGGGCTCCTACAATGAGCAGTTCTTC. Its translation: CASSAGGSYNEQFF.

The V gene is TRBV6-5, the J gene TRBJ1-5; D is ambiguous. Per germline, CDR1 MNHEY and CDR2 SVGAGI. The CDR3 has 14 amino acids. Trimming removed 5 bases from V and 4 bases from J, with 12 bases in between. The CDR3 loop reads CASSPMGYNQPQHF. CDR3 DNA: TGTGCCAGCAGTCCGATGGGGTATAATCAGCCCCAGCATTTT.

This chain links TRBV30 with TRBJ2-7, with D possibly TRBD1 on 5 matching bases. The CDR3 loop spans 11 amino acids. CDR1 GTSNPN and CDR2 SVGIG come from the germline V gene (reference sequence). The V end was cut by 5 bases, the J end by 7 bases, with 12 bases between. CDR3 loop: CAWADSYEQYF. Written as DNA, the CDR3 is TGTGCCTGGGCTGACAGTTATGAGCAGTACTTC.

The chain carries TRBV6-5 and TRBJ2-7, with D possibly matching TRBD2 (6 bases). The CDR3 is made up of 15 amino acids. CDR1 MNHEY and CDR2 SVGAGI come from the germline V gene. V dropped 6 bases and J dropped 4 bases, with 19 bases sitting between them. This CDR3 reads CASSDRHSGRYEQYF. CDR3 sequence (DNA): TGTGCCAGCAGCGACCGTCATAGCGGAAGATACGAGCAGTACTTC.

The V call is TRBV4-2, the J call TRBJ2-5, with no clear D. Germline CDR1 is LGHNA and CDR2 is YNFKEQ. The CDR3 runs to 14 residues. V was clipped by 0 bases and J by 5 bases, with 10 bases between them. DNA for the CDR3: TGTGCCAGCAGCCAAGATTGGATGGGGGAGACCCAGTACTTC. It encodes CASSQDWMGETQYF.

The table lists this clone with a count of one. The CDR3 loop is CASSRDRAQGPQHF. Here the CDR3 DNA reads TGTGCCAGCAGTAGGGACAGGGCCCAGGGGCCCCAGCATTTT. The V and J genes are TRBV6-5 and TRBJ1-5; 9 positions match TRBD1. Looked up from germline, CDR1 is MNHEY and CDR2 is SVGAGI. V lost 5 bases, J lost 9 bases, and 8 bases stayed unmatched. The CDR3 is 14 residues long.

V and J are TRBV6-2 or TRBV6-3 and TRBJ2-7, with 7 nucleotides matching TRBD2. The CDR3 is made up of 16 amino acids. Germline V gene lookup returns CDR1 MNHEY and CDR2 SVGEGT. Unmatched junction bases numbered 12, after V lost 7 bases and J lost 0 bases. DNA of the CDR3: TGTGCCAGCACCCCCGGGGGGATAGCGGTCTCCTACGAGCAGTACTTC. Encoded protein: CASTPGGIAVSYEQYF.

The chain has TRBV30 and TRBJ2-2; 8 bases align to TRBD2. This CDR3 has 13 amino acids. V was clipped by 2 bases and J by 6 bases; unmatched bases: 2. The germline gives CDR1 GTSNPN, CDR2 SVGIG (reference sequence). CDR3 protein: CAWSNGRAGELFF. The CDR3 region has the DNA TGTGCCTGGAGTAACGGGAGGGCCGGGGAGCTGTTTTTT.

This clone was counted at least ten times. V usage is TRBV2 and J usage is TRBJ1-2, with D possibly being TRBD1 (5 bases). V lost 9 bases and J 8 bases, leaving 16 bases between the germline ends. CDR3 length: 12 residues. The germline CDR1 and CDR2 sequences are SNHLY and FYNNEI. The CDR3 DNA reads TGTGCCAGTCGACAGTCGAATATAGGCTACACCTTC. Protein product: CASRQSNIGYTF.

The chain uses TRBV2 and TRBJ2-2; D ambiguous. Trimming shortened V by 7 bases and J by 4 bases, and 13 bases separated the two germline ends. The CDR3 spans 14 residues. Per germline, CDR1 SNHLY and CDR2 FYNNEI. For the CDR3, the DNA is TGTGCCAGCACCCCCCGCCCGGGCACCGGGGAGCTGTTTTTT. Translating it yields CASTPRPGTGELFF. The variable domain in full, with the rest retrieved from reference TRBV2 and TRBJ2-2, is EPEVTQTPSHQVTQMGQEVILRCVPISNHLYFYWYRQILGQKVEFLVSFYNNEISEKSEIFDDQFSVERPDGSNFTLKIRSTKLEDSAMYFCASTPRPGTGELFFGEGSRLTVL.

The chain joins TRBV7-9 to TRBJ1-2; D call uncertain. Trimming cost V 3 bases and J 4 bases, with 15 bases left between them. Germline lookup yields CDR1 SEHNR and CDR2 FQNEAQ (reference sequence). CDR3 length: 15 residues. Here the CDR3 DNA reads TGTGCCAGCAGCTTCCCCACCAAGGGCCTCTATGGCTACACCTTC. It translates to CASSFPTKGLYGYTF. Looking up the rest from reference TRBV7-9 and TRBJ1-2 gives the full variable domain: DTGVSQNPRHKITKRGQNVTFRCDPISEHNRLYWYRQTLGQGPEFLTYFQNEAQLEKSRLLSDRFSAERPKGSFSTLEIQRTEQGDSAMYLCASSFPTKGLYGYTFGSGTRLTVV.

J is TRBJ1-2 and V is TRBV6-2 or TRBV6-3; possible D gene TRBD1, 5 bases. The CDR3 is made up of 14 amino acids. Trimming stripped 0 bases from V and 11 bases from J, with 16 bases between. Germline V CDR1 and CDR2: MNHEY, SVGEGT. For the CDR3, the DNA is TGTGCCAGCAGTTACTCCGGGGGAAGGAGGGCTTACACCTTC. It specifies CASSYSGGRRAYTF.